Listed below are T cell receptor beta chains from one sample, sequenced in a study of CD8+CD57+ T cells in acquired aplastic anemia. Each CDR3 protein gets one entry after TCRdb re-called the reads with MiXCR. Of 150,000 or so distinct CDR3 sequences listed, around 47% were seen once; the top ten hold 3.2%. The sample taken for sequencing was sorted CD4+, CD8+, or CD8+CD57+ T cells (not recorded which) from PBMCs. These receptors all come from a human donor with aplastic anemia. Both conserved end residues are part of each CDR3. The order of the fields is J gene, V gene, clone size, D gene, CDR3 length, CDR3 DNA, CDR3 protein. D genes are given only for firm matches. A clone size is listed for some rows: how often the clone was seen (once, few, many), or a class if it is expanded.

J gene: TRBJ1-2; V gene: TRBV5-8; clone size: -; D gene: TRBD1; CDR3 length: 14; CDR3 DNA: TGTGCCAGCAGCTGGGACAGGGGAGTCTATGGCTACACCTTC; CDR3 protein: CASSWDRGVYGYTF
J gene: TRBJ1-6; V gene: TRBV6-2/TRBV6-3; clone size: many; D gene: -; CDR3 length: 15; CDR3 DNA: TGTGCTACCGGTAGCCGGAGCTCCTATAATTCACCCCTCCACTTT; CDR3 protein: CATGSRSSYNSPLHF
J gene: TRBJ2-7; V gene: TRBV25-1; clone size: many; D gene: -; CDR3 length: 13; CDR3 DNA: TGTGCCAGCAGTGAATACGCCGGGTCCGAGCAGTACTTC; CDR3 protein: CASSEYAGSEQYF
J gene: TRBJ1-1; V gene: TRBV15; clone size: few; D gene: -; CDR3 length: 14; CDR3 DNA: TGTGCCACCAGCAGAGAGAACACGTACACTGAAGCTTTCTTT; CDR3 protein: CATSRENTYTEAFF
J gene: TRBJ2-1; V gene: TRBV3-1; clone size: -; D gene: TRBD1; CDR3 length: 14; CDR3 DNA: TGTGCCAGCAGCCAGGGACAGATAAACAATGAGCAGTTCTTC; CDR3 protein: CASSQGQINNEQFF
J gene: TRBJ1-2; V gene: TRBV10-2; clone size: few; D gene: -; CDR3 length: 12; CDR3 DNA: TGCGCCAGCAGCACGGACAGTTACGGCTACACCTTC; CDR3 protein: CASSTDSYGYTF
J gene: TRBJ1-2; V gene: TRBV7-9; clone size: -; D gene: -; CDR3 length: 11; CDR3 DNA: TGTGCCAGCAGCTTAATGGATGGCTACACCTTC; CDR3 protein: CASSLMDGYTF
J gene: TRBJ2-1; V gene: TRBV19; clone size: -; D gene: -; CDR3 length: 12; CDR3 DNA: TGTGCTAGTAGTATGTTAGCCGATGAGCAGTTCTTC; CDR3 protein: CASSMLADEQFF
J gene: TRBJ2-2; V gene: TRBV12-3/TRBV12-4; clone size: few; D gene: TRBD2; CDR3 length: 15; CDR3 DNA: TGTGCCAGCAAACGGACTAGCGGGAATTCCGGGGAGCTGTTTTTT; CDR3 protein: CASKRTSGNSGELFF
J gene: TRBJ2-2; V gene: TRBV19; clone size: many; D gene: -; CDR3 length: 14; CDR3 DNA: TGTGCCAGTAGTCCTCCGTGGATCGCTGGGGAGCTGTTTTTT; CDR3 protein: CASSPPWIAGELFF
J gene: TRBJ1-2; V gene: TRBV20-1; clone size: many; D gene: -; CDR3 length: 14; CDR3 DNA: TGCAGTGCTAGCGAGTCAGGGCAAAGCTATGGCTACACCTTC; CDR3 protein: CSASESGQSYGYTF
J gene: TRBJ2-5; V gene: TRBV6-5; clone size: many; D gene: TRBD2; CDR3 length: 17; CDR3 DNA: TGTGCCAGCAGTTACTCGCGGACTAGCGGAGGCCAAGAGACCCAGTACTTC; CDR3 protein: CASSYSRTSGGQETQYF
J gene: TRBJ2-2; V gene: TRBV4-2; clone size: many; D gene: TRBD2; CDR3 length: 16; CDR3 DNA: TGTGCCAGCAGCCCCCTAGCGGGAGGAAACACCGGGGAGCTGTTTTTT; CDR3 protein: CASSPLAGGNTGELFF
J gene: TRBJ2-2; V gene: TRBV10-3; clone size: -; D gene: TRBD2; CDR3 length: 13; CDR3 DNA: TGTGCCATCAGTGGGCTAGCGGGAGGGGAGCTGTTTTTT; CDR3 protein: CAISGLAGGELFF
J gene: TRBJ1-2; V gene: TRBV7-3; clone size: -; D gene: -; CDR3 length: 10; CDR3 DNA: TGTGCCAGCAGATTGACAGCTAACACCTTC; CDR3 protein: CASRLTANTF
J gene: TRBJ2-3; V gene: TRBV20-1; clone size: many; D gene: -; CDR3 length: 16; CDR3 DNA: TGCAGTGCTAGAGATCGAATCGTGGGCAGCACAGATACGCAGTATTTT; CDR3 protein: CSARDRIVGSTDTQYF
J gene: TRBJ1-4; V gene: TRBV6-5; clone size: -; D gene: -; CDR3 length: 14; CDR3 DNA: TGTGCCAGCAGTTACGGCGGGATGAATGAAAAACTGTTTTTT; CDR3 protein: CASSYGGMNEKLFF
J gene: TRBJ1-1; V gene: TRBV6-1; clone size: many; D gene: -; CDR3 length: 15; CDR3 DNA: TGTGCCAGCAGTACCCATACGAAGGGGAACACTGAAGCTTTCTTT; CDR3 protein: CASSTHTKGNTEAFF
J gene: TRBJ2-5; V gene: TRBV7-3; clone size: -; D gene: -; CDR3 length: 16; CDR3 DNA: TGTGCCAGCAGCTTATCCCCCCAGGAACCCTGGGAGACCCAGTACTTC; CDR3 protein: CASSLSPQEPWETQYF
J gene: TRBJ1-3; V gene: TRBV15; clone size: -; D gene: -; CDR3 length: 16; CDR3 DNA: TGTGCCACCAGCAGAGATCTACGGATCTCTGGAAACACCATATATTTT; CDR3 protein: CATSRDLRISGNTIYF
J gene: TRBJ1-2; V gene: TRBV6-1; clone size: many; D gene: TRBD1; CDR3 length: 12; CDR3 DNA: TGTGCCAGCCCGGGACAGAACTATGGCTACACCTTC; CDR3 protein: CASPGQNYGYTF
J gene: TRBJ2-7; V gene: TRBV15; clone size: -; D gene: -; CDR3 length: 12; CDR3 DNA: TGTGCCACCAGCAGTCCCTATGGCGAGCAGTACTTC; CDR3 protein: CATSSPYGEQYF